The 28 T cell receptor beta chains listed next were all sequenced from one sample in a study of T cell responses to AZD1222 COVID-19 vaccine. The data were produced by immunoSEQ multiplex PCR, yet TCRdb's version contains in-frame clones alone and is incomplete. The table includes 92,000 or so clones, 80% to 90% detected once. The source was peripheral blood, collected on day 0 of AZD1222 vaccination. Receptors originate from an adult in good health.

The V and J genes are TRBV21-1 and TRBJ1-6; the table's D gene call, TRBD1, was not cross checked with the DNA. TRBV21-1 is a recognized pseudogene. CDR3 length: 20 residues. CDR3 residues: CASSKEKGVLGTGINSPLHF. Written as DNA, the CDR3 is TGTGCCAGCAGCAAAGAAAAAGGGGTACTCGGGACAGGGATTAATTCACCCCTCCACTTT.

V is TRBV6-5 and J is TRBJ2-7, with D perhaps TRBD2 (5 bases). CDR1 is MNHEY and CDR2 is SVGAGI in the germline V gene. This CDR3 is 15 amino acids long. V was clipped by 5 bases and J by 3 bases, with 17 bases between them. CDR3 sequence reads: CASSISAGDFYEQYF. The CDR3 DNA is TGTGCCAGCAGTATCAGCGCCGGGGATTTCTACGAGCAGTACTTC.

The chain has TRBV10-3 and TRBJ2-7; a weak D match, TRBD2 (5 bases). This CDR3 comprises 11 residues. Germline V CDR1 and CDR2: ENHRY, SYGVKD. V dropped 6 bases and J dropped 7 bases, with 10 bases sitting between them. CDR3 in DNA: TGTGCCATCAGCCTACGAGGGGAGCAGTACTTC. Protein product: CAISLRGEQYF.

The chain has TRBV7-9 and TRBJ2-2, with D possibly matching TRBD1 (6 bases). Trimming cost V 5 bases and J 1 base, with 8 bases left between them. This CDR3 region has 14 residues. Germline values: CDR1 SEHNR, CDR2 FQNEAQ (reference sequence). The CDR3 protein is CASSPGQNTGELFF. As DNA, the CDR3 is TGTGCCAGCAGCCCGGGACAGAACACCGGGGAGCTGTTTTTT.

This clone was recorded a few times. The chain combines TRBV4-1 with TRBJ1-6; D remains ambiguous. The CDR3 covers 15 residues. Per germline, CDR1 MGHRA and CDR2 YSYEKL. The germline V and J ends were trimmed by 1 base and 7 bases, with 11 bases remaining between them. The DNA for the CDR3 is TGCGCCAGCAGCCAAGTAAAAGAGGGCAATTCACCCCTCCACTTT. Its translation: CASSQVKEGNSPLHF.

This chain connects TRBV13 to TRBJ2-7; TRBD1 matches 10 bases. Germline CDR1 and CDR2: PRHDT and FYEKMQ (reference sequence). The CDR3 runs to 15 residues. Trimming at V came to 5 bases and at J to 3 bases, leaving 7 bases not matched to a gene. This CDR3 is CASSLWGQGNYEQYF. The CDR3 DNA is TGTGCCAGCAGCCTATGGGGACAGGGGAACTACGAGCAGTACTTC.

The genes are TRBV29-1 and TRBJ1-1, with 8 bases that match TRBD1. J gave up 3 bases and V 4 bases, and 10 bases lay outside the gene matches. The V gene's germline CDR1 is SQVTM and CDR2 ANQGSEA. The CDR3 loop spans 15 amino acids. This chain's CDR3 is CSVAGGAYADTEAFF. The CDR3, as DNA: TGCAGCGTTGCAGGGGGCGCATATGCGGACACTGAAGCTTTCTTT.

The chain recombines TRBV9 with TRBJ1-2, with unresolved D. Germline loops: CDR1 SGDLS, CDR2 YYNGEE. The CDR3 length is 14 residues. Trimming pared 0 bases from V and 8 bases from J, leaving 14 bases between. CDR3 loop: CASSVATRLVGYTF. DNA for the CDR3: TGTGCCAGCAGCGTAGCAACGAGACTCGTCGGCTACACCTTC.

The chain has TRBV28 and TRBJ1-6; 9 positions agree with TRBD1. CDR1 is MDHEN, CDR2 SYDVKM, per germline. J was trimmed by 10 bases and V by 5 bases; bases with no gene match: 9. The CDR3 contains 15 residues. The CDR3 loop is CASSPTGGSASPLHF. Written as DNA, the CDR3 is TGTGCCAGCAGTCCGACAGGGGGTTCTGCATCACCCCTCCACTTT. The full variable domain, its missing parts supplied by reference TRBV28 and TRBJ1-6, is DVKVTQSSRYLVKRTGEKVFLECVQDMDHENMFWYRQDPGLGLRLIYFSYDVKMKEKGDIPEGYSVSREKKERFSLILESASTNQTSMYLCASSPTGGSASPLHFGNGTRLTVT.

This sequence joins TRBV12-3 or TRBV12-4 and TRBJ1-1; maybe TRBD1 (6 bases). The V end lost 3 bases, the J end lost 10 bases, and 12 bases lay between the germline ends. This CDR3 is built from 12 residues. This CDR3 reads CASSFFTGRAFF. The CDR3 DNA reads as TGTGCCAGCAGTTTTTTCACAGGGCGAGCTTTCTTT.

This clone has only a few counts. The V gene is TRBV4-2, the J gene TRBJ1-1; perhaps TRBD1 as D (5 bases). This CDR3 has 15 residues. The V gene lost 0 bases and the J gene lost 11 bases, with 19 bases spanning the gap. Germline loops: CDR1 LGHNA, CDR2 YNFKEQ. CDR3 nucleotide sequence: TGTGCCAGCAGCCAAGATAGGAGGCTTTCAGGGAGGGCTTTCTTT. It translates to CASSQDRRLSGRAFF.

The rearrangement links TRBV27 to TRBJ1-6; unclear D gene. Per the germline V gene, CDR1 is MNHEY and CDR2 is SMNVEV (reference sequence). This CDR3 has 16 residues. V dropped 4 bases and J dropped 3 bases, with 13 bases sitting between them. For the CDR3, the DNA is TGTGCCAGCAGTTCCGGCCTGGGCAGCTATAATTCACCCCTCCACTTT. Its protein product is CASSSGLGSYNSPLHF.

The rearrangement uses TRBV3-1 (or the pseudogene TRBV3-2) and TRBJ1-5; the match to TRBD1 covers 9 bases. The CDR3 contains 15 residues. The junction had 3 bases not matched to a gene; V was cut back by 4 bases and J by 2 bases. CDR1 is LGHDT and CDR2 is YNNKEL in the germline V gene (reference sequence). CDR3 sequence (DNA): TGTGCCAGCAGCCTGGGACAGGGCCGCAATCAGCCCCAGCATTTT. Residues: CASSLGQGRNQPQHF.

The chain uses TRBV2 and TRBJ1-2, with D uncertain. The CDR3 is made up of 12 amino acids. CDR1 is SNHLY and CDR2 is FYNNEI in the germline V gene. Between the trimmed V and J ends, which lost 3 bases and 2 bases, there was a span of 4 bases. CDR3 sequence reads: CASSESNYGYTF. CDR3 sequence (DNA): TGTGCCAGCAGTGAGTCGAACTATGGCTACACCTTC.

The chain joins TRBV19 to TRBJ1-4; 8 positions agree with TRBD1. V lost 3 bases to trimming and J lost 4 bases; unmatched junction nucleotides: 7. In germline, CDR1 is LNHDA, CDR2 SQIVND (reference sequence). There are 16 residues in the CDR3. The CDR3 loop is CASSILLDRGNEKLFF. CDR3 nucleotide sequence: TGTGCCAGTAGTATTCTGTTAGACAGGGGTAATGAAAAACTGTTTTTT.

This rearrangement joins TRBV4-1 to TRBJ1-3; D gene uncertain. The germline V and J ends were trimmed by 1 base and 4 bases, with 8 bases remaining between them. Germline CDR1 and CDR2: MGHRA and YSYEKL. This CDR3 has 14 residues. CDR3: CASSQVGRGNTIYF. The CDR3 nucleotides are TGCGCCAGCAGCCAAGTCGGTAGGGGAAACACCATATATTTT.

The chain is built from TRBV7-9 and TRBJ2-3; maybe TRBD1 (5 bases). Trimming shortened V by 1 base and J by 1 base, and 15 bases separated the two germline ends. The CDR3 covers 17 residues. Germline CDR1 is SEHNR and CDR2 is FQNEAQ (reference sequence). The CDR3 is CASSLGGSRAGTDTQYF. CDR3 in DNA: TGTGCCAGCAGCTTAGGAGGTAGCAGGGCAGGCACAGATACGCAGTATTTT.

The J gene is TRBJ1-5, the V gene TRBV2, with 7 bases matching TRBD1. The CDR3 extends over 15 amino acids. Per the germline V gene, CDR1 is SNHLY and CDR2 is FYNNEI. V was clipped by 6 bases and J by 3 bases; unmatched bases: 8. The CDR3 DNA sequence: TGTGCCAGCAGAGGCAGGGGGGGTCTCAATCAGCCCCAGCATTTT. It codes for CASRGRGGLNQPQHF.

The chain links TRBV24-1 to TRBJ1-2; D is unclear. V lost 5 bases and J 0 bases, leaving 18 bases between the germline ends. The V gene's germline CDR1 is KGHDR and CDR2 SFDVKD. The CDR3 is 17 amino acids. DNA of the CDR3: TGTGCCACCAGTGTCCCCAATCGGGAGGGCTCTAACTATGGCTACACCTTC. Translation: CATSVPNREGSNYGYTF.

The V call is TRBV5-1, the J call TRBJ1-6, with D uncertain. CDR3 length equals 19 residues. The germline V and J ends were trimmed by 0 bases and 0 bases, with 16 bases remaining between them. CDR1 is SGHRS and CDR2 is YFSETQ in the germline V gene. CDR3 loop: CASSLAGTQFSSYNSPLHF. CDR3 bases: TGCGCCAGCAGCTTGGCAGGCACCCAATTCAGCTCCTATAATTCACCCCTCCACTTT.

CDR3 coding DNA: TGCAGCGTTGAAGGGACAGGGGGCGTCTACGAGCAGTACTTC. Protein: CSVEGTGGVYEQYF. The chain carries TRBV29-1 and TRBJ2-7; 11 nucleotides align to TRBD1. V lost 1 base to trimming and J lost 3 bases; unmatched junction nucleotides: 2. Germline CDR1 is SQVTM and CDR2 is ANQGSEA. This CDR3 comprises 14 residues.

The J gene is TRBJ2-2, the V gene TRBV7-9; TRBD1 or TRBD2 may be the D gene (5 bases each). The ends were cut back, 6 bases at V and 4 bases at J, with 15 bases in the middle. Per germline, CDR1 SEHNR and CDR2 FQNEAQ (reference sequence). The CDR3 loop spans 15 amino acids. This CDR3 is CASSPGVGGTGELFF. CDR3 sequence (DNA): TGTGCCAGCAGTCCCGGGGTTGGGGGCACCGGGGAGCTGTTTTTT.

The chain is built from TRBV2 and TRBJ2-5; the match to TRBD2 covers 12 bases. CDR1 and CDR2 from the germline V gene are SNHLY and FYNNEI. V dropped 7 bases and J dropped 5; count of bases not matched to a gene: 11. The CDR3 consists of 16 residues. The CDR3 region is CASTILAGGPQETQYF. CDR3 coding DNA: TGTGCCAGCACCATCCTAGCGGGGGGGCCTCAGGAGACCCAGTACTTC.

This clone occurred once. This chain uses TRBV11-2 with TRBJ2-6; D uncertain. Germline values: CDR1 SGHAT, CDR2 FQNNGV. This CDR3 spans 12 amino acids. V lost 8 bases and J lost 4, with 6 bases in between. CDR3 loop: CASSRGANVLTF. CDR3 in DNA: TGTGCCAGCTCCAGGGGGGCCAACGTCCTGACTTTC. Using reference TRBV11-2 and TRBJ2-6 for the parts outside the CDR3, the full variable domain is EAGVAQSPRYKIIEKRQSVAFWCNPISGHATLYWYQQILGQGPKLLIQFQNNGVVDDSQLPKDRFSAERLKGVDSTLKIQPAKLEDSAVYLCASSRGANVLTFGAGSRLTVL.

The V gene is TRBV5-1, the J gene TRBJ1-1; 9 bases are a match to TRBD1. The CDR3 loop spans 16 amino acids. Germline V lookup: CDR1 SGHRS, CDR2 YFSETQ. The V gene end was trimmed by 0 bases and the J gene end by 5 bases; junction bases not matched to a gene: 8. CDR3 DNA sequence: TGCGCCAGCAGCTTGGGGACAGGGGTTTTTAATACTGAAGCTTTCTTT. Its translation: CASSLGTGVFNTEAFF.

The chain links TRBV24-1 to TRBJ2-7; TRBD2 is a possible D gene (6 bases). The CDR3 contains 16 residues. V lost 3 bases and J 0 bases, leaving 14 bases between the germline ends. Germline V gene sequence: CDR1 KGHDR, CDR2 SFDVKD. This chain's CDR3 is CATSDTGTASSYEQYF. CDR3 sequence (DNA): TGTGCCACCAGTGATACCGGGACTGCCAGCTCCTACGAGCAGTACTTC.

The chain employs TRBV18 and TRBJ1-1; D remains ambiguous. Trimming removed 3 bases at V and 3 bases at J, with 8 bases between. There are 13 residues in the CDR3. Germline V gives CDR1 KGHSH, CDR2 LQKENI. Here the CDR3 reads CASSPNGDTEAFF. CDR3 in DNA: TGTGCCAGCTCACCCAACGGAGACACTGAAGCTTTCTTT.

This clone was detected only a few times. The chain links TRBV9 to TRBJ2-3, with 14 positions matching TRBD2. This CDR3 region has 18 residues. The germline gives CDR1 SGDLS, CDR2 YYNGEE. Germline trimming cut 4 bases from V and 1 base from J; bases unmatched to any gene: 8. CDR3 sequence (DNA): TGTGCCAGCAGCCCATCCGGGACTAGCGGGGGCCGCACAGATACGCAGTATTTT. It encodes CASSPSGTSGGRTDTQYF.